Described below is a single T cell receptor beta chain sequence and its context. The germline V gene encodes CDR1 MGHRA and CDR2 YSYEKL. V was clipped by 4 bases and J by 4 bases, with 11 bases between them. This CDR3 contains 14 residues. These data are taken from a study of blood T cell repertoires in COVID-19. Overall study context: The origin of the acute and convalescent COVID-19 samples was the United States, Italy and Spain.

Authors' processing steps: Amplification from reference gene primers served as the basis for estimated nucleated cell counts. TCRdb's copy holds only in-frame clones and misses some; the assay was immunoSEQ multiplex PCR. Clone size and the V and J calls come from that table; the DNA yielded D and trimming. The table includes a few hundred thousand clones, around 87% detected once. Individuals aged roughly 18 to 95 years were recruited from about two dozen US areas. Participants' own reports of clinical history determined their cohort assignment. This clonotype originated in a man under 40 who had recovered from COVID-19. What was sequenced was PBMCs or T cells enriched from blood (not recorded which). This sequence joins TRBV4-1 and TRBJ1-3; D is ambiguous. Written as DNA, the CDR3 is TGCGCCAGCAGCCGAGCAGGTTCAGGAAACACCATATATTTT. Its protein is CASSRAGSGNTIYF.